The rows below give T cell receptor beta chains drawn from one sample of a study of control samples from healthy donors and cancer patients. Produced via immunoSEQ multiplex PCR; TCRdb's table is partial and in-frame only. This table has 150,000 to 200,000 clones, 85% to 90% appearing once. The sequenced material came from blood. The receptor source for this set is a young man in good health. Both conserved end residues are part of each CDR3. A D gene is named only where the DNA matches it firmly. Where a row states a size, it is once, few, many or the class of an expanded clone; other rows omit it.

>.|TRBV7-3|.|TRBJ2-7
CASSLSTSYEQYF
TGTGCCAGCAGCCTTAGTACGTCCTACGAGCAGTACTTC
>.|TRBV4-3|once|TRBJ1-3
CASSPTRGAGGNTIYF
TGCGCCAGCAGCCCAACTAGGGGGGCAGGGGGAAACACCATATATTTT
>TRBD1|TRBV7-9|.|TRBJ1-1
CASSFRQGPNTEAFF
TGTGCCAGCAGCTTCAGACAGGGCCCTAACACTGAAGCTTTCTTT
>.|TRBV5-1|.|TRBJ2-7
CASSLGGDSYEQYF
TGCGCCAGCAGCTTAGGTGGGGACTCCTACGAGCAGTACTTC
>.|TRBV18|.|TRBJ1-3
CASSPGDRTIGNTIYF
TGTGCCAGCTCCCCTGGGGACCGGACTATTGGAAACACCATATATTTT
>.|TRBV28|.|TRBJ2-7
CASRPGGYYEQYF
TGTGCCAGCAGACCAGGGGGGTACTACGAGCAGTACTTC
>.|TRBV14|.|TRBJ2-3
CASSQDFTDTQYF
TGTGCCAGCAGCCAAGATTTCACAGATACGCAGTATTTT
>.|TRBV5-6|.|TRBJ1-1
CASSLVETEAFF
TGTGCCAGCAGCTTGGTGGAAACTGAAGCTTTCTTT
>TRBD2|TRBV28|.|TRBJ2-1
CASSLAGVSYNEQFF
TGTGCCAGCAGTTTAGCGGGGGTCTCCTACAATGAGCAGTTCTTC
>.|TRBV4-2|.|TRBJ1-4
CASSPTLLNEKLFF
TGTGCCAGCAGCCCCACCCTCCTAAATGAAAAACTGTTTTTT
>.|TRBV13|.|TRBJ2-2
CASRKTGYAGELFF
TGTGCCAGCAGAAAAACAGGTTATGCCGGGGAGCTGTTTTTT
>.|TRBV19|.|TRBJ2-1
CASSLVPRRTTLYNEQFF
TGTGCCAGTAGTTTAGTCCCCCGCAGGACAACCCTCTACAATGAGCAGTTCTTC
>.|TRBV7-2|once|TRBJ1-4
CASSQVGGTNEKLFF
TGTGCCAGCAGCCAAGTGGGTGGAACTAATGAAAAACTATTTTTT
>.|TRBV11-1|.|TRBJ2-2
CASSFRRADTGELFF
TGTGCCAGCAGCTTCCGCAGGGCGGACACCGGGGAGCTGTTTTTT
>TRBD2|TRBV27|once|TRBJ2-2
CASSLRLAGGPMFF
TGTGCCAGCAGTTTAAGGCTAGCGGGGGGGCCGATGTTTTTT
>.|TRBV7-8|.|TRBJ2-1
CASSLEEDLALNEQFF
TGTGCCAGCAGCTTAGAAGAGGACTTAGCTCTTAATGAGCAGTTCTTC
>TRBD1|TRBV6-6|.|TRBJ1-4
CATRQGDEKLFF
TGTGCCACCCGACAGGGGGATGAAAAACTGTTTTTT
>.|TRBV5-6|.|TRBJ2-7
CASSLEPGTSSYEQYF
TGTGCCAGCAGCTTGGAACCCGGGACATCCTCCTACGAGCAGTACTTC
>TRBD1|TRBV3-1/TRBV3-2|.|TRBJ1-6
CASSPWTGADNSPLHF
TGTGCCAGCAGCCCGTGGACAGGGGCGGATAATTCACCCCTCCACTTT
>.|TRBV4-3|.|TRBJ2-1
CASSQEVHASYNEQFF
TGCGCCAGCAGCCAAGAGGTTCACGCCTCCTACAATGAGCAGTTCTTC
>TRBD2|TRBV14|.|TRBJ2-3
CASRPSGGPSTDTQYF
TGTGCCAGCAGGCCTAGCGGGGGGCCGTCCACCGATACGCAGTATTTT
>.|TRBV29-1|.|TRBJ2-7
CSVTHGGGSYEQYF
TGCAGCGTTACCCACGGTGGGGGAAGCTACGAGCAGTACTTC
>.|TRBV19|.|TRBJ1-2
CASNGQQSDYGYTF
TGTGCCAGTAACGGACAGCAGTCGGACTATGGCTACACCTTC
>TRBD1|TRBV3-1/TRBV3-2|.|TRBJ2-5
CASSVGTGGGETQYF
TGTGCCAGCAGCGTCGGGACAGGGGGAGGCGAGACCCAGTACTTC
>.|TRBV2|.|TRBJ2-7
CASRLDRLGGEQYF
TGTGCCAGCAGATTGGACAGGCTGGGGGGGGAGCAGTACTTC
>TRBD2|TRBV5-1|.|TRBJ2-1
CASSPRRLAAPNEQFF
TGCGCCAGCAGCCCTCGGAGACTAGCGGCGCCCAATGAGCAGTTCTTC
>TRBD1|TRBV10-2|.|TRBJ1-4
CASKGQPNEKLFF
TGCGCCAGCAAGGGACAGCCCAATGAAAAACTGTTTTTT
>.|TRBV4-3|.|TRBJ2-1
CASSQDSREPRRFF
TGCGCCAGCAGCCAAGATAGCAGGGAACCCCGCAGGTTCTTC
>.|TRBV6-5|.|TRBJ2-3
CASSYRGDTQYF
TGTGCCAGCAGTTACCGTGGGGATACGCAGTATTTT
>.|TRBV5-4|.|TRBJ2-7
CASSFLREQYF
TGTGCCAGCAGCTTTCTCCGCGAGCAGTACTTC
>.|TRBV12-3/TRBV12-4|.|TRBJ1-2
CASRRENYGYTF
TGTGCCAGCAGGAGGGAGAACTATGGCTACACCTTC
>TRBD2|TRBV7-9|few|TRBJ2-2
CASSGSELAGGPNTGELFF
TGTGCCAGCAGCGGGAGTGAACTAGCGGGGGGGCCAAACACCGGGGAGCTGTTTTTT
>.|TRBV6-5|.|TRBJ2-1
CASRARGGYNEQFF
TGTGCCAGCAGGGCCAGGGGGGGATACAATGAGCAGTTCTTC
>.|TRBV30|.|TRBJ1-5
CAWSPYQGLDNQPQHF
TGTGCCTGGAGTCCTTACCAGGGGTTGGACAATCAGCCCCAGCATTTT
>.|TRBV3-1/TRBV3-2|.|TRBJ1-2
CASSQDRGGNYGYTF
TGTGCCAGCAGCCAAGATCGGGGGGGTAACTATGGCTACACCTTC
>TRBD1|TRBV28|.|TRBJ1-5
CASSLMDRGQPQHF
TGTGCCAGCAGTTTAATGGACAGGGGCCAGCCCCAGCATTTT
>.|TRBV19|.|TRBJ2-7
CASSIGGSAAGEQYF
TGTGCCAGTAGTATAGGAGGATCGGCCGCGGGCGAGCAGTACTTC
>.|TRBV21-1|.|TRBJ2-5
CASSNIAGYLQETQYF
TGTGCCAGCAGCAATATAGCGGGGTACCTCCAAGAGACCCAGTACTTC
>.|TRBV21-1|.|TRBJ2-7
CASSKAGTSGGNFYEQYF
TGTGCCAGCAGCAAAGCGGGGACTAGCGGGGGGAATTTTTACGAGCAGTACTTC
>TRBD1|TRBV5-1|.|TRBJ1-2
CASSQSTGDYGYTF
TGCGCCAGCAGCCAATCGACAGGGGACTATGGCTACACCTTC
>.|TRBV28|once|TRBJ2-5
CASSRRMGGQETQYF
TGTGCCAGCAGCCGCCGTATGGGCGGGCAAGAGACCCAGTACTTC
>TRBD1|TRBV19|.|TRBJ2-7
CASSPGTGDSYEQYF
TGTGCCAGTAGTCCCGGGACAGGGGACTCCTACGAGCAGTACTTC
>.|TRBV28|.|TRBJ1-6
CASSLIDSPLHF
TGTGCCAGCAGTTTAATTGATTCACCCCTCCACTTT
>.|TRBV5-5|.|TRBJ2-3
CASSSGTTSTDTQYF
TGTGCCAGCAGCTCCGGGACCACGAGCACAGATACGCAGTATTTT
>TRBD2|TRBV30|.|TRBJ2-5
CAWGRGGGLNLETQYF
TGTGCCTGGGGGCGGGGGGGCGGATTAAATCTCGAGACCCAGTACTTC
>.|TRBV27|once|TRBJ1-6
CASSYSFNSPLHF
TGTGCCAGCAGTTACTCATTTAATTCACCCCTCCACTTT
>TRBD1|TRBV7-2|.|TRBJ1-2
CASTNPGTAYGYTF
TGTGCCAGCACGAACCCCGGGACAGCTTATGGCTACACCTTC
>TRBD2|TRBV5-4|.|TRBJ2-5
CASSLELAGGETQYF
TGTGCCAGCAGCTTGGAACTAGCGGGGGGGGAGACCCAGTACTTC
>.|TRBV2|.|TRBJ2-7
CASSRQQGPIGEQYF
TGTGCCAGCAGTCGGCAACAGGGACCCATAGGCGAGCAGTACTTC
>TRBD1|TRBV9|.|TRBJ1-1
CASSAQRGLTEAFF
TGTGCCAGCAGCGCGCAAAGGGGGCTCACTGAAGCTTTCTTT